These 16 T cell receptor beta chains were all obtained from the same sample, sequenced in a study of cytomegalovirus exposure and HLA in healthy donors. This PCR relied on a set of 60 Vbeta primers and 13 Jbeta primers. Data came from immunoSEQ multiplex PCR; TCRdb stores just in-frame clones and leaves some out. Recorded here are about 65,000 clones; the top ten clones represent 15% to 20%. Sequenced material: PBMCs. These TCRs come from a boy younger than 18 in good health and CMV-seronegative.

Concerning this clone itself: A read error may account for a junction end that differs from germline. The chain combines TRBV9 with TRBJ1-2; D is perhaps TRBD1 (6 bases). CDR1 SGDLS and CDR2 YYNGEE come from the germline V gene. This CDR3 is 11 amino acids long. CDR3 nucleotides: TGTGCCAGCAGCGAGCCGGGACACCCGTCCTTC. It specifies CASSEPGHPSF.

This chain links TRBV27 with TRBJ2-5; TRBD1 might be the D (6 bases). Germline values: CDR1 MNHEY, CDR2 SMNVEV (reference sequence). Trimming removed 6 bases from V and 5 bases from J, with 13 bases in between. The CDR3 is 13 amino acids. The CDR3: CASSFTGTETQYF. The CDR3 DNA reads TGTGCCAGCAGCTTTACAGGGACGGAGACCCAGTACTTC.

This rearrangement joins TRBV6-1 to TRBJ2-5; D is unresolved. Per the germline V gene, CDR1 is MNHNS and CDR2 is SASEGT. This CDR3 has 13 amino acids. Deletions cut 6 bases from V and 1 base from J, with 9 bases between. The CDR3 region is CASSPTLQETQYF. The CDR3 DNA is TGTGCCAGCAGCCCAACTCTCCAAGAGACCCAGTACTTC.

The rearrangement uses TRBV6-5 and TRBJ1-2; 12 bases are a match to TRBD1. Germline V lookup: CDR1 MNHEY, CDR2 SVGAGI. After removal of 5 bases from V and 6 bases from J, the junction contained 4 bases not matched to a gene. This CDR3 contains 14 residues. CDR3 nucleotides: TGTGCCAGCAGTCGGGACAGGGGGCAAGATGGCTACACCTTC. Amino acid sequence: CASSRDRGQDGYTF.

The chain is built from TRBV5-1 and TRBJ2-5; 7 bases line up with TRBD2. This CDR3 region has 14 residues. The J segment lost 1 base and the V segment lost 1 base, leaving 1 base of the junction unmatched. Looked up from germline, CDR1 is SGHRS and CDR2 is YFSETQ. The chain's CDR3 is CASSLTSAQETQYF. Written as DNA, the CDR3 is TGCGCCAGCAGCTTGACTAGCGCCCAAGAGACCCAGTACTTC.

V gene TRBV10-1 combines with J gene TRBJ1-2, with a possible D match to TRBD1 (6 bases). The CDR3 spans 13 residues. With 6 bases removed from V and 3 bases from J, the gap between germline ends came to 11 bases. The V gene's germline CDR1 is WNHNN and CDR2 SYGVQD (reference sequence). The CDR3 bases are TGCGCCAGCAGCAGAACAGGGTACTATGGCTACACCTTC. This gives the protein CASSRTGYYGYTF.

For the CDR3, the DNA is TGTGCCTGGAGCTACTCCGGACAGGGCAATGGCTACACCTTC. The encoded protein is CAWSYSGQGNGYTF. The rearrangement links TRBV30 to TRBJ1-2, with 8 bases that match TRBD1. J lost 6 bases, V lost 3 bases, and 9 bases had no gene match. The CDR3 covers 14 residues. The germline V gene has CDR1 GTSNPN and CDR2 SVGIG (reference sequence).

The V gene is TRBV20-1, the J gene TRBJ1-5, with a tentative D call TRBD1 (5 bases). Germline CDR1 DFQATT, CDR2 SNEGSKA (reference sequence). The length of the CDR3 is 11 residues. CDR3 in amino acids: CSAGSTEPQHF. In nucleotides, the CDR3 is TGCAGCGCAGGGTCCACGGAGCCCCAGCATTTT.

The CDR3 region is CASSDLTTVLNTEAFF. The CDR3 DNA follows: TGTGCCAGCAGTGACCTAACGACAGTGTTGAACACTGAAGCTTTCTTT. This sequence joins TRBV6-1 and TRBJ1-1; perhaps TRBD1 as D (5 bases). The V and J ends lost 3 bases and 0 bases respectively, with 14 bases between them. The CDR3 runs to 16 residues. Germline V lookup: CDR1 MNHNS, CDR2 SASEGT.

The genes are TRBV28 and TRBJ2-7, with D possibly being TRBD1 (5 bases). The CDR3 extends over 14 amino acids. Between the trimmed V and J ends, which lost 2 bases and 5 bases, there was a span of 13 bases. The germline V gene has CDR1 MDHEN and CDR2 SYDVKM. The chain's CDR3 is CASSLDWGGNEQYF. The CDR3 DNA follows: TGTGCCAGCAGTTTAGACTGGGGCGGCAACGAGCAGTACTTC. Full variable domain (rest looked up from reference TRBV28 and TRBJ2-7): DVKVTQSSRYLVKRTGEKVFLECVQDMDHENMFWYRQDPGLGLRLIYFSYDVKMKEKGDIPEGYSVSREKKERFSLILESASTNQTSMYLCASSLDWGGNEQYFGPGTRLTVT.

The rearrangement joins TRBV12-5 to TRBJ1-2, with D maybe TRBD1 (5 bases). Germline CDR1 reads LGHNT; CDR2 reads FRNRAP. V was shortened by 5 bases and J by 2 bases, with 9 bases between the two germline ends. The CDR3 extends over 13 amino acids. The CDR3 region has the DNA TGTGCTAGTGGTAAGGACAACAACTATGGCTACACCTTC. As protein: CASGKDNNYGYTF.

The V gene is TRBV5-4, the J gene TRBJ2-7, with 12 bases aligning to TRBD1. The CDR3 sequence is 15 residues long. Germline V gene lookup returns CDR1 SGHNT and CDR2 YYREEE (reference sequence). J lost 5 bases, V lost 0 bases, and 3 bases had no gene match. The CDR3: CASSLEGTGGHEQYF. The DNA for the CDR3 is TGTGCCAGCAGCTTGGAGGGGACAGGGGGCCACGAGCAGTACTTC. Based on the CDR3 plus reference TRBV5-4 and TRBJ2-7, the full variable domain is ETGVTQSPTHLIKTRGQQVTLRCSSQSGHNTVSWYQQALGQGPQFIFQYYREEENGRGNFPPRFSGLQFPNYSSELNVNALELDDSALYLCASSLEGTGGHEQYFGPGTRLTVT.

The rearrangement links TRBV2 to TRBJ2-5; 10 bases map to TRBD2. This CDR3 region has 15 residues. The germline V gene encodes CDR1 SNHLY and CDR2 FYNNEI. The V gene end was trimmed by 1 base and the J gene end by 4 bases; junction bases not matched to a gene: 3. The CDR3, as DNA: TGTGCCAGCAGTGAAGATCTAGCGGGAGTAGAGACCCAGTACTTC. This codes for CASSEDLAGVETQYF.

The chain combines TRBV19 with TRBJ1-1; 10 bases are a match to TRBD1. Per germline, CDR1 LNHDA and CDR2 SQIVND (reference sequence). CDR3 length: 15 residues. The V gene end was trimmed by 8 bases and the J gene end by 6 bases; junction bases not matched to a gene: 12. The CDR3 spells CASGRRATGGPEAFF. CDR3 nucleotide sequence: TGTGCCAGTGGCCGTCGAGCGACAGGGGGCCCTGAAGCTTTCTTT.

Comments on this clone: A junction end diverges from the germline sequence, so it may reflect a read error. The genes are TRBV5-5 and TRBJ2-2; 7 bases are shared with TRBD1. Germline lookup yields CDR1 SGHKS and CDR2 YYEKEE (reference sequence). This CDR3 has 15 amino acids. CDR3 sequence: CASRLGQLNTGELFF. As DNA, the CDR3 is TGTGCCAGCAGGTTGGGACAGCTAAACACCGGGGAGCTGTTTTTT.

The chain uses TRBV7-9 and TRBJ1-2; a weak D match, TRBD1 (6 bases). This CDR3 region has 13 residues. V lost 1 base, J lost 7 bases, and 10 bases lay in between. Germline CDR1 and CDR2: SEHNR and FQNEAQ (reference sequence). The CDR3 loop reads CASSLGTETGYTF. The CDR3 DNA is TGTGCCAGCAGCTTAGGGACAGAGACTGGCTACACCTTC.